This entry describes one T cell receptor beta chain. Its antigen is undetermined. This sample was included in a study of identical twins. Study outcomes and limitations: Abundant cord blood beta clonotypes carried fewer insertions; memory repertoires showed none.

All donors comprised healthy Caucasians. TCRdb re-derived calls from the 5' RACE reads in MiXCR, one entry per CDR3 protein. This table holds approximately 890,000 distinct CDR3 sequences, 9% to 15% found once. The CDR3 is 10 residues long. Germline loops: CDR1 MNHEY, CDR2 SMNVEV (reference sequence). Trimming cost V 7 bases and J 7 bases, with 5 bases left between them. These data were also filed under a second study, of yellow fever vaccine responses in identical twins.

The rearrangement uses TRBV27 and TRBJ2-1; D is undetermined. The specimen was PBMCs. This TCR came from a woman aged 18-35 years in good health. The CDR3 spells CASTRNEQFF. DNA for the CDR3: TGTGCCAGCACCCGAAATGAGCAGTTCTTC.